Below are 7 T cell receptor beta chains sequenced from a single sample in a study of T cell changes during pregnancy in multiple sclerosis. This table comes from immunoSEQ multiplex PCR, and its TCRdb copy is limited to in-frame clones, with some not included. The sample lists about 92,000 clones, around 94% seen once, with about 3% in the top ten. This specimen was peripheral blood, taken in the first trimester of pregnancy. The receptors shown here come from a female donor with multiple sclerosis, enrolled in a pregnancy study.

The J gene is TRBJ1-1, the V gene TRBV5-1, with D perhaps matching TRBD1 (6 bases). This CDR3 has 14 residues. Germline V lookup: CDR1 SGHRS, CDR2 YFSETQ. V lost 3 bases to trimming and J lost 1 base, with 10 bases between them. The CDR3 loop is CASSWEGGNTEAFF. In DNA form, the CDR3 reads TGCGCCAGCAGCTGGGAGGGGGGGAACACTGAAGCTTTCTTT.

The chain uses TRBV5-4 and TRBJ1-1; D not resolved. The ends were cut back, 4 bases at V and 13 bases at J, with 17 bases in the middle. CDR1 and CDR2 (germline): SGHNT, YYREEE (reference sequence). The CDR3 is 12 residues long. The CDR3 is CASSGEAGGGFF. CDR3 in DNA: TGTGCCAGCAGCGGAGAGGCAGGAGGTGGTTTCTTT.

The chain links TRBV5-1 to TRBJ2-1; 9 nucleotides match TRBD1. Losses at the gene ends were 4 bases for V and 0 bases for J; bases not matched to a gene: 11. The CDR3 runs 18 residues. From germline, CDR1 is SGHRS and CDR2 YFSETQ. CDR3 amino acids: CASSPGQGSRSSYNEQFF. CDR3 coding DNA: TGCGCCAGCAGCCCCGGACAGGGGTCGAGAAGCTCCTACAATGAGCAGTTCTTC.

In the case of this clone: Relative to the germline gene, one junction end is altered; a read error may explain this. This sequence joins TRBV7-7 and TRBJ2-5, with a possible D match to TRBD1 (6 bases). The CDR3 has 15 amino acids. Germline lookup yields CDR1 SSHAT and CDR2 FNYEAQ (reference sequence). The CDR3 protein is CASSPTGFGQETQYF. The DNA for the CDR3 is TGTGCTAGCAGCCCTACAGGGTTTGGACAAGAGACCCAGTACTTC. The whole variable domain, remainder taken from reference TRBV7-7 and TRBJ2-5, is GAGVSQSPRYKVTKRGQDVTLRCDPISSHATLYWYQQALGQGPEFLTYFNYEAQPDKSGLPSDRFSAERPEGSISTLTIQRTEQRDSAMYRCASSPTGFGQETQYFGPGTRLLVL.

In DNA, the CDR3 is TGTGCCAGCAGCTTACGGGGTTATAGCAATCAGCCCCAGCATTTT. Translation gives CASSLRGYSNQPQHF. The rearrangement joins TRBV5-6 to TRBJ1-5; no clear D. Germline CDR1 SGHDT, CDR2 YYEEEE. There are 15 residues in the CDR3. Between the trimmed V and J ends, which lost 2 bases and 0 bases, there was a span of 9 bases.

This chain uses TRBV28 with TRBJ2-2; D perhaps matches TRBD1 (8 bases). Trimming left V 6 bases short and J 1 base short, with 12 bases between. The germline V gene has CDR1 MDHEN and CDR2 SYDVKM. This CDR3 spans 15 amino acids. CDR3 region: CASRAGQVNTGELFF. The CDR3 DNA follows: TGTGCCAGCAGAGCGGGACAGGTGAACACCGGGGAGCTGTTTTTT. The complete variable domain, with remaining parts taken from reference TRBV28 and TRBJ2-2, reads DVKVTQSSRYLVKRTGEKVFLECVQDMDHENMFWYRQDPGLGLRLIYFSYDVKMKEKGDIPEGYSVSREKKERFSLILESASTNQTSMYLCASRAGQVNTGELFFGEGSRLTVL.

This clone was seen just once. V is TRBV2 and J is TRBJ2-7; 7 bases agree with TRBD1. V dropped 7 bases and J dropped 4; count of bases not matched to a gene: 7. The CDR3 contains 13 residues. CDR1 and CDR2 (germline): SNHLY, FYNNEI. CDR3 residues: CASNRDSRYEQYF. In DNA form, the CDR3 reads TGTGCCAGCAACCGGGACAGTCGGTACGAGCAGTACTTC. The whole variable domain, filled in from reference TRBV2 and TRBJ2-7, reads EPEVTQTPSHQVTQMGQEVILRCVPISNHLYFYWYRQILGQKVEFLVSFYNNEISEKSEIFDDQFSVERPDGSNFTLKIRSTKLEDSAMYFCASNRDSRYEQYFGPGTRLTVT.